These 22 T cell receptor beta chains were sequenced from one sample in a study of T cell repertoires in cytomegalovirus infection. A single record per CDR3 protein comes from TCRdb applying MiXCR to the reads. This sample yields some 440,000 distinct CDR3 sequences, of which roughly 31% are seen a single time; around 13% belongs to the top ten. Sequencing used PBMCs. Every receptor here comes from a human donor in good health (CMV status not recorded). Some clones in this sample may be carry-over from other donors' samples.

This clonotype was found many times. The chain carries TRBV7-2 and TRBJ2-1; the match to TRBD2 covers 9 bases. Looked up from germline, CDR1 is SGHTA and CDR2 is FQGNSA. The V gene end was trimmed by 2 bases and the J gene end by 10 bases; junction bases not matched to a gene: 12. The length of the CDR3 is 16 residues. The CDR3 coding sequence is TGTGCCAGCAGCTTAATGACTAGCGGCCCATCAGGGGAGCAGTTCTTC. This codes for CASSLMTSGPSGEQFF.

This clonotype was seen ten or more times. V usage is TRBV12-3 or TRBV12-4 and J usage is TRBJ1-2; perhaps TRBD1 as D (5 bases). The V end lost 2 bases, the J end lost 4 bases, and 11 bases lay between the germline ends. CDR3 length: 14 amino acids. The CDR3 reads CASSLKAGSYGYTF. CDR3 bases: TGTGCCAGCAGTTTAAAGGCAGGGAGCTATGGCTACACCTTC.

This chain joins TRBV7-8 and TRBJ1-6; D gene unclear. Germline CDR1 SGHVS, CDR2 FQNEAQ. The CDR3 has 17 amino acids. V gave up 5 bases and J gave up 0 bases, with 14 bases separating them. The CDR3 loop is CASSLVVQYSYNSPLHF. CDR3 nucleotides: TGTGCCAGCAGCCTAGTCGTCCAGTACTCCTATAATTCACCCCTCCACTTT.

In this sample, this clonotype turned up many times. The CDR3 loop reads CASSYSSPNTEAFF. CDR3 nucleotide sequence: TGTGCCAGCAGTTACTCCTCACCGAACACTGAAGCTTTCTTT. V and J are TRBV6-6 and TRBJ1-1; D gene unclear. CDR1 and CDR2 from the germline V gene are MNHNY and SVGAGI (reference sequence). Between the trimmed V and J ends, which lost 0 bases and 1 base, there was a span of 6 bases. This CDR3 is built from 14 residues.

The rearrangement links TRBV6-5 to TRBJ2-2; 9 nucleotides align to TRBD1. CDR1 and CDR2 from the germline V gene are MNHEY and SVGAGI. The CDR3 sequence is 15 residues long. With V trimmed by 6 bases and J by 4 bases, 6 bases remained unmatched. The CDR3 sequence is CASRRDRASTGELFF. The CDR3 DNA is TGTGCCAGCAGACGGGACAGGGCGAGCACCGGGGAGCTGTTTTTT.

This clonotype was picked up a small number of times. This chain links TRBV27 with TRBJ2-4; 10 positions match TRBD2. The CDR3 spans 17 residues. Germline values: CDR1 MNHEY, CDR2 SMNVEV (reference sequence). The V segment lost 6 bases and the J segment 1 base; nucleotides outside the gene matches: 9. Written as DNA, the CDR3 is TGTGCCAGCAGGCCGGTCCCTAGCGGGGGTGCCAAAAACATTCAGTACTTC. This sequence encodes CASRPVPSGGAKNIQYF.

This clonotype was seen only a few times. The V gene is TRBV4-1, the J gene TRBJ2-7; 8 nucleotides line up with TRBD2. The germline gives CDR1 MGHRA, CDR2 YSYEKL. Germline trimming cut 4 bases from V and 7 bases from J; bases unmatched to any gene: 9. This CDR3 has 14 amino acids. CDR3 protein: CASSPRGGAHEQYF. DNA for the CDR3: TGCGCCAGCAGCCCCCGGGGGGGGGCCCATGAGCAGTACTTC.

V and J are TRBV20-1 and TRBJ2-7; TRBD1 matches at 7 bases. Trimming removed 2 bases from V and 0 bases from J; junction bases left unmatched: 10. The CDR3 spans 16 residues. Germline values: CDR1 DFQATT, CDR2 SNEGSKA (reference sequence). The CDR3 protein is CSARYEGQHHSYEQYF. CDR3 coding DNA: TGCAGTGCTAGATACGAGGGACAGCACCACTCCTACGAGCAGTACTTC.

In its sample, this clonotype was seen a few times. V and J are TRBV5-4 and TRBJ2-3; tentatively, D is TRBD1 (5 bases). V lost 1 base and J lost 0, with 9 bases in between. Looked up from germline, CDR1 is SGHNT and CDR2 is YYREEE (reference sequence). The CDR3 has 15 amino acids. The CDR3 DNA follows: TGTGCCAGCAGCTTGCTAGGGGCTAGCACAGATACGCAGTATTTT. It yields the protein CASSLLGASTDTQYF.

V and J are TRBV5-4 and TRBJ1-3, with D uncertain. V lost 4 bases to trimming and J lost 3 bases, with 5 bases between them. Germline V gene data show CDR1 as SGHNT and CDR2 as YYREEE (reference sequence). This CDR3 comprises 12 residues. The CDR3 coding sequence is TGTGCCAGCAGCAAGGGTGGAAACACCATATATTTT. Its protein product is CASSKGGNTIYF.

The chain combines TRBV20-1 with TRBJ2-2; perhaps TRBD1 as D (6 bases). This CDR3 spans 12 amino acids. Per the germline V gene, CDR1 is DFQATT and CDR2 is SNEGSKA (reference sequence). Deletions cut 5 bases from V and 5 bases from J, with 9 bases between. The CDR3, as DNA: TGCAGTGCTTTAGACAGGACCGGGGAGCTGTTTTTT. It is translated as CSALDRTGELFF.

This clonotype came up once. This may be a read error, as it is one base from a much larger clone. The genes are TRBV24-1 and TRBJ2-1; tentative D call: TRBD1 (7 bases). Germline lookup yields CDR1 KGHDR and CDR2 SFDVKD. The CDR3 covers 16 residues. The CDR3 DNA reads TGTGCCACCAGTCGCTCGACAGGGAGGAGCTACAATGAGCAGTTATTC. Translation gives CATSRSTGRSYNEQLF.

Of note for this clonotype: This could be a read error, since a much larger clone is one nucleotide away. V gene TRBV4-1 combines with J gene TRBJ2-1; D remains ambiguous. The CDR3 sequence is 16 residues long. In germline, CDR1 is MGHRA, CDR2 YSYEKL. V lost 1 base and J lost 0, with 10 bases in between. As DNA, the CDR3 is TGCGCCAGCAGCCAAGCCCCCCGGTGCTCCTACAATGAGCAGTTCTTC. This sequence encodes CASSQAPRCSYNEQFF.

V and J are TRBV7-8 and TRBJ1-6; TRBD1 might be the D (6 bases). The CDR3 has 14 amino acids. V was cut by 5 bases and J by 13 bases, with 18 bases left in between. Germline assignment: CDR1 SGHVS and CDR2 FQNEAQ. The CDR3 nucleotides read TGTGCCAGCAGCGGGCGTTGGGGGCAAGTGCCCCTCCACTTT. This encodes CASSGRWGQVPLHF.

This clonotype was counted a few times. Just one base apart from a much larger clone, this may be a read error. This chain links TRBV7-2 with TRBJ2-2; unclear D gene. Germline CDR1 SGHTA, CDR2 FQGNSA. Deletions cut 6 bases from V and 0 bases from J, with 8 bases between. The CDR3 covers 14 residues. The CDR3 nucleotides are TGTGCCAGCAGACGTCAGCCGAACACCGGGGAGCTGTTTTTT. Its translation: CASRRQPNTGELFF.

This clonotype was recorded many times. The chain has TRBV12-3 or TRBV12-4 and TRBJ2-7; 7 bases fit TRBD1. V shed 6 bases and J 5 bases; nucleotides not matched to a gene: 10. This CDR3 is 14 amino acids long. This chain's CDR3 is CASRQRQGSHEQYF. The CDR3 nucleotides are TGTGCCAGCAGACAAAGACAGGGTTCCCACGAGCAGTACTTC.

The chain couples TRBV20-1 to TRBJ1-1; D gene ambiguous. CDR3 length: 13 residues. Trimming stripped 6 bases from V and 4 bases from J, with 15 bases between. Germline V lookup: CDR1 DFQATT, CDR2 SNEGSKA (reference sequence). Here the CDR3 DNA reads TGCAGTGCCAAAAACCTATTCAGCACTGAAGCTTTCTTT. This encodes CSAKNLFSTEAFF.

CDR3 amino acids: CASIQSRTANTEAFF. The CDR3 DNA sequence: TGTGCCAGCATTCAATCTCGGACAGCCAACACTGAAGCTTTCTTT. This sequence joins TRBV2 and TRBJ1-1; maybe TRBD1 (6 bases). Germline lookup yields CDR1 SNHLY and CDR2 FYNNEI. The V and J ends lost 7 bases and 2 bases respectively, with 17 bases between them. There are 15 residues in the CDR3.

This clonotype has more than one count but fewer than ten. The V gene is TRBV20-1, the J gene TRBJ2-7; TRBD2 matches 9 bases. The V gene's germline CDR1 is DFQATT and CDR2 SNEGSKA (reference sequence). J lost 3 bases, V lost 0 bases, and 6 bases had no gene match. This CDR3 spans 15 amino acids. DNA for the CDR3: TGCAGTGCTAGAGATCCTAGCGGGGCGATCTACGAGCAGTACTTC. It translates to CSARDPSGAIYEQYF.

The V and J genes are TRBV29-1 and TRBJ2-5, with a weak D call TRBD2 (5 bases). Trimming cost V 2 bases and J 4 bases, with 11 bases left between them. Per the germline V gene, CDR1 is SQVTM and CDR2 is ANQGSEA. The CDR3 totals 13 residues. The CDR3 DNA is TGCAGCGTTGAAATCGGGGTCGGAGAGACCCAGTACTTC. It yields the protein CSVEIGVGETQYF.

In its sample, this clonotype was seen a few times. The rearrangement links TRBV5-6 to TRBJ2-7; weak D call: TRBD1 (6 bases). V lost 2 bases and J lost 4, with 13 bases in between. The germline V gene encodes CDR1 SGHDT and CDR2 YYEEEE. CDR3 length equals 14 residues. CDR3 DNA sequence: TGTGCCAGCAGCTTAATTCAGGGGCCGTACGAGCAGTACTTC. This translates into CASSLIQGPYEQYF.

This chain connects TRBV12-3 or TRBV12-4 to TRBJ1-3; D might be TRBD1 (5 bases). The CDR3 spans 14 residues. The V end lost 8 bases, the J end lost 0 bases, and 11 bases lay between the germline ends. The CDR3: CASGWGGSGNTIYF. In DNA form, the CDR3 reads TGTGCCAGCGGATGGGGGGGCTCTGGAAACACCATATATTTT.